This T cell receptor beta chain was sequenced in a study of cytomegalovirus exposure and HLA in healthy donors. Study-level results: Trimming of TCR beta V- and J-genes showed a link, identified in a later analysis, to a missense DCLRE1C variant. As was reported, the classifier diagnosed cytomegalovirus status with high specificity and sensitivity.

Points on this clone: Its antigen is undetermined. A junction end diverges from the germline sequence, so it may reflect a read error.

PCR amplification relied on 60 Vbeta primers (plus 13 Jbeta primers). Data came from immunoSEQ multiplex PCR; TCRdb stores just in-frame clones and leaves some out. The data contain about 120,000 clones, roughly 80% of them singletons. The receptor's source is a man between 45 and 60 years old in good health and CMV-seronegative. Sample: PBMCs.

CDR3 loop: CASSMGGDQETQYF. As DNA, the CDR3 is TGTGCTAGCAGCATGGGGGGAGACCAAGAGACCCAGTACTTC. This chain joins TRBV7-7 and TRBJ2-5; D possibly corresponds to TRBD2 (6 bases). This CDR3 has 14 amino acids. CDR1 is SSHAT, CDR2 FNYEAQ, per germline (reference sequence).